Listed here are 2 T cell receptor beta chains from one sample, sequenced in a study of blood T cell repertoires in COVID-19. Sequenced by immunoSEQ multiplex PCR; TCRdb stores in-frame clones only, minus some. The table records some 300,000 clones, roughly 91% of them present only once. Sequenced input: PBMCs or T cells enriched from blood (not recorded which). The receptors derive from a woman in her twenties or thirties who had recovered from COVID-19.

The chain carries TRBV19 and TRBJ2-7, with D hard to call. Trimming removed 3 bases from V and 0 bases from J, with 12 bases in between. Germline CDR1 is LNHDA and CDR2 is SQIVND (reference sequence). This CDR3 contains 15 residues. For the CDR3, the DNA is TGTGCCAGTAGTATCGCCCTGCAGGTCTCCTACGAGCAGTACTTC. Its protein is CASSIALQVSYEQYF.

This clone was seen just once. This chain uses TRBV19 with TRBJ1-1; weak D call: TRBD1 (6 bases). Germline V CDR1 and CDR2: LNHDA, SQIVND (reference sequence). This CDR3 is built from 13 residues. The ends were cut back, 6 bases at V and 1 base at J, with 9 bases in the middle. In DNA form, the CDR3 reads TGTGCCAGTAGGTACAGGGCGAACACTGAAGCTTTCTTT. Translated: CASRYRANTEAFF. Full variable domain (rest looked up from reference TRBV19 and TRBJ1-1): DGGITQSPKYLFRKEGQNVTLSCEQNLNHDAMYWYRQDPGQGLRLIYYSQIVNDFQKGDIAEGYSVSREKKESFPLTVTSAQKNPTAFYLCASRYRANTEAFFGQGTRLTVV.